The T cell receptor (beta chain) described here comes from a study of T cell repertoires in cytomegalovirus infection (dated by TCRdb to the late 2010s). Study-wide context: Because public TCR beta signatures pointed to carriage of CMV infection together with the matching HLA type, the HLA type of each donor mattered for the analysis. Overall study results and their limits: In both this cohort and an independent cohort of several hundred donors, the cumulative frequency of public TCR beta family members distinguished carriers of CMV infection plus the relevant HLA type. The ex vivo response was dominated by HLA-C-restricted CMV-specific TCR beta clonotypes, which also provided the single most frequent clonotype in two of eight donors.

Reads for this sample came from an Illumina HiSeq 1500. The public sequencing data were trimmed at Q25 with fastp and processed into clonotypes with MiXCR by TCRdb, which kept only in-frame beta chains. Each CDR3 protein appears once, grouped with its most common genes and DNA. For this sample there are around 180,000 distinct CDR3 sequences; roughly 27% appear just once. The top ten constitute approximately 31% of the sample. From the germline V gene, CDR1 is SGHVS and CDR2 is FNYEAQ. The CDR3 spans 18 residues, from the cysteine through the phenylalanine. Only CDR3 DNA is held: 54 bases, read in frame from base 1. V and J are trimmed by 1 base and 3 bases, and the gene matches miss 8 bases of the junction. This clonotype has only a few counts. This clone's antigen is unknown. No much larger clonotype is one base removed from it; base qualities were not supplied.

The rearrangement combines TRBV7-6 with TRBJ2-2, and TRBD1 aligns with 10 junction nucleotides. The sequencing sample was made of PBMCs. The sequence was obtained from a human donor in good health (CMV status not recorded). Some clones in this sample may be carry-over from other donors' samples. CDR3 sequence: CASSLVPAGTGDTGELFF. Here is the DNA: TGTGCCAGCAGCTTAGTCCCGGCCGGGACAGGGGACACCGGGGAGCTGTTTTTT.